This TCR beta chain was identified in a study of blood T cells in healthy people across ages (dated by TCRdb to between 2015 and 2017). Turning to the overall study: In model experiments, roughly one uniquely barcoded TCR beta cDNA molecule per two T cells was captured by template switching. To avoid experimental bias, donors of different ages were distributed randomly across sequencing lanes. To track age-related changes in TCR beta repertoire diversity, the study relied on deep sequencing normalized with unique cDNA molecular identifiers. The study analyzed two additional independent replicas of 1 million unique cDNA reads from the same blood draw for two donors, one aged 18 to 29 and one aged 80 or older. Donors were grouped into four age groups: young (average 16 years), middle-aged (39), aged (over 55) and long-lived (around 80). Study-wide findings and limitations: As age increased, observed TCR beta diversity per million T cells dropped in a roughly linear way, and a significant reduction was already evident by age about 40. Compared with the aged group, the long-lived group had more naive CD4+ T cells, fewer expanded clones and increased TCR diversity, suggesting age selection. Donor CMV infection status was unknown, potentially confounding age-related changes in expanded clonotypes. A strong correlation was found between observed TCR beta diversity and the percentage of naive T cells measured by flow cytometry. Since profiling was done on bulk unsorted PBMCs, naive and antigen-experienced compartments could not be conclusively compared. Estimates of total diversity based on one million sequenced T cells were regarded as lower bounds and as underestimates.

Libraries came from 5' RACE. Instrument on record: Illumina HiSeq 2500. A second 7 to 11 cycle PCR used a sample-barcoded 5' primer and a J-beta primer mix. A unique molecular identifier was introduced onto each TCR beta cDNA molecule by a template-switch 5' adaptor carrying 12 random nucleotides. At least 3 million CDR3-containing paired-end reads were obtained from each sample. The Mint cDNA synthesis kit, primed by a TRBC-specific oligonucleotide, was used to synthesize first-strand cDNA from all RNA. All cDNA was treated with uracil-DNA glycosylase and then went through a first 18-cycle PCR with the universal primers M1SS and BC2_uni_R. In the paper's pipeline: For normalization, 1 million high-quality reads, each with a distinct molecular identifier, were randomly selected from each sample. Instead of being binned into consensus sequences, reads that shared molecular identifiers were thrown out. MiTCR, set to a Q25 quality threshold and the strictest error-elimination algorithm, was used for CDR3 identification, clonotype clustering and error correction. A nonparametric unseen species model using Euler transformation provided a lower-bound estimate of total TCR beta diversity. The public reads were quality trimmed at Q25 with fastp and then assembled into clones with MiXCR by TCRdb, keeping productive beta chains. Identical CDR3 proteins give one entry, which carries the most common genes and DNA. What appears here as the V and J calls and clone size reflects TCRdb's work, not the paper's. The sample records around 970,000 distinct CDR3 sequences, just over 50% of which are singletons. The top ten clonotypes cover about 22% of the sample.

The donors were around 39 Caucasian individuals from Russia, aged roughly 6 to 90 years, who were systemically healthy. Each donor gave 9.5 to 10 milliliters of peripheral blood, drawn into EDTA-treated Vacutainer tubes. PBMCs were isolated by Ficoll-Paque density-gradient centrifugation, with at least 6 million obtained per sample. Trizol reagent was used to extract total RNA from PBMCs, with at least 6 micrograms per sample. The percentages of naive CD45RAhigh/CD27high T cells were determined by flow cytometry on a PBMC aliquot from every donor. As regards this clonotype: It has no known antigen specificity. No qualities accompany the bases; no much larger clone lies one base away.

Sequenced sample: blood. This clonotype was sampled from a woman in her sixties or seventies in good health.

DNA sequence: TGTGCCAGCAGCCCTAGGTTAAACGAGCAGTACTTC. This sequence encodes CASSPRLNEQYF. The chain couples TRBV7-8 to TRBJ2-4; no D gene call is confident. The J call may be incorrect, as the DNA end agrees better with TRBJ2-7. Counted from cysteine to phenylalanine, this CDR3 has 12 amino acids. Only the CDR3 region is kept as DNA, spanning 36 bases read in frame from base 1. The CDR1 and CDR2 encoded by the germline V gene are SGHVS and FQNEAQ.